This TCR beta chain came from a study of T cell repertoires in cytomegalovirus infection. From the reads, TCRdb called clonotypes with MiXCR, one entry per CDR3 protein. The sample carries some 200,000 distinct CDR3 sequences, about 38% recorded once. This clonotype has only one observation. Its antigen is as yet unknown. CDR1 is LGHDT and CDR2 is YNNKEL in the germline V gene (reference sequence). The ends were cut back, 2 bases at V and 10 bases at J, with 18 bases in the middle. The CDR3 is 15 amino acids. V usage is TRBV3-1 and J usage is TRBJ2-1; D remains unclear. The TCR originated in a human donor in good health (CMV status not recorded). Some clones in this sample may be carry-over from other donors' samples. The sequenced sample was CD8+ T cells from cultured PBMCs, obtained from culture after CMV antigen stimulation. CDR3 region: CASSQLRSPQGEQFF. CDR3 nucleotide sequence: TGTGCCAGCAGCCAACTTAGATCCCCTCAAGGGGAGCAGTTCTTC.